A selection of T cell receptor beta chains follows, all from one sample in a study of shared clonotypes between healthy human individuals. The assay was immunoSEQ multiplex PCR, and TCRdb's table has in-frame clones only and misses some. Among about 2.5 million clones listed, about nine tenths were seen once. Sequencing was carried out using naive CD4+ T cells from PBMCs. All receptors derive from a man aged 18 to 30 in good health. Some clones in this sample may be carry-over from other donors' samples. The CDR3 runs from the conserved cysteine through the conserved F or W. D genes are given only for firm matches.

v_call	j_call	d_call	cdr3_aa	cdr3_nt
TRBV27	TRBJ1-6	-	CASSPALGPFSPLHF	TGTGCCAGCAGCCCAGCTTTGGGGCCTTTTTCACCCCTCCACTTT
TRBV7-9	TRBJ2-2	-	CASNRAPGELFF	TGTGCCAGCAATCGAGCTCCCGGGGAGCTGTTTTTT
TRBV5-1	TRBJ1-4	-	CASSFGLTNEKLFF	TGCGCCAGCAGCTTTGGGTTAACTAATGAAAAACTGTTTTTT
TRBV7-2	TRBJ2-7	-	CASRFYREGHEQYF	TGTGCCAGCAGATTTTACAGGGAAGGCCACGAGCAGTACTTC
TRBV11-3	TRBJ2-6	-	CASSTTGSGANVLTF	TGTGCCAGCAGCACTACAGGCTCTGGGGCCAACGTCCTGACTTTC
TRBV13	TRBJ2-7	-	CASSRPGGEGPKDEQYF	TGTGCCAGCAGCCGCCCAGGGGGGGAGGGCCCTAAGGACGAGCAGTACTTC
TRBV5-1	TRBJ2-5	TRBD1	CASSSSQRTGKETQYF	TGCGCCAGCAGCTCTTCCCAAAGGACAGGGAAGGAGACCCAGTACTTC
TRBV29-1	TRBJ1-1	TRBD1	CSVLQQGASEAFF	TGCAGCGTTCTTCAACAGGGGGCCTCTGAAGCTTTCTTT
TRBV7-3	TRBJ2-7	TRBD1	CASSPKGTGTHEQYF	TGTGCCAGCAGCCCAAAGGGGACAGGGACCCACGAGCAGTACTTC
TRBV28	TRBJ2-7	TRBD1	CASSYSGQSYEQYF	TGTGCCAGCAGTTACTCGGGACAGTCCTACGAGCAGTACTTC
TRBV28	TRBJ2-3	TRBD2	CATLGGTSESDTQYF	TGTGCCACCCTTGGGGGAACTAGCGAGTCAGATACGCAGTATTTT
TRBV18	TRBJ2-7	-	CASSPRTDSYEQYF	TGTGCCAGCTCACCGCGGACGGACTCCTACGAGCAGTACTTC
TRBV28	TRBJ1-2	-	CASSPPRTWPYGYTF	TGTGCCAGCAGTCCTCCGAGGACTTGGCCCTATGGCTACACCTTC
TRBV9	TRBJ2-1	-	CASSVGRGGYNEQFF	TGTGCCAGCAGCGTAGGCAGGGGGGGATACAATGAGCAGTTCTTC
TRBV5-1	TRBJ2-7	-	CASSLLPQGRNEQYF	TGCGCCAGCAGCTTGCTTCCCCAGGGGAGGAACGAGCAGTACTTC
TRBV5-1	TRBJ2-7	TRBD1	CASSLGTGPTYEQYF	TGCGCCAGCAGCCTCGGGACAGGACCTACCTACGAGCAGTACTTC
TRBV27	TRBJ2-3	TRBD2	CASSRTSWADTQYF	TGTGCCAGCAGTAGGACTAGTTGGGCAGATACGCAGTATTTT
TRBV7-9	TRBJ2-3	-	CASSLGLRFGGSTDTQYF	TGTGCCAGCAGCTTAGGTCTGCGGTTCGGCGGTAGCACAGATACGCAGTATTTT
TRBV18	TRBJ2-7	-	CASSPPLRNEQYF	TGTGCCAGCTCACCACCTTTGAGAAACGAGCAGTACTTC
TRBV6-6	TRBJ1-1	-	CASSSTGRNTEAFF	TGTGCCAGCAGTTCCACCGGGAGAAACACTGAAGCTTTCTTT
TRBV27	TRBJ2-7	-	CASRVDRYTEQYF	TGTGCCAGCAGGGTGGATCGTTATACCGAGCAGTACTTC
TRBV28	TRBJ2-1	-	CASSPPGAKQFF	TGTGCCAGCAGTCCTCCAGGGGCAAAGCAGTTCTTC
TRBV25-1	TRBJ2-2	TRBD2	CASSKQREGPGELFF	TGTGCCAGCAGTAAGCAGCGGGAGGGCCCCGGGGAGCTGTTTTTT
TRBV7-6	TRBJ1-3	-	CASSPRSQSSGNTIYF	TGTGCCAGCAGCCCCCGGTCCCAGAGCTCTGGAAACACCATATATTTT
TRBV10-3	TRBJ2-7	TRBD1	CAITPGTADPYEQYF	TGTGCCATCACCCCGGGGACAGCCGACCCCTACGAGCAGTACTTC
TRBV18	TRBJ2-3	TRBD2	CASSSTRLADTDTQYF	TGTGCCAGCTCAAGTACGAGACTAGCAGACACAGATACGCAGTATTTT
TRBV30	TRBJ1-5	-	CAWSVVARGQPQHF	TGTGCCTGGAGTGTTGTAGCGCGGGGCCAGCCCCAGCATTTT
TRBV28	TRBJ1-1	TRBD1	CASSLYRGGVAEAFF	TGTGCCAGCAGTTTATACAGGGGTGGGGTGGCTGAAGCTTTCTTT